The entry below gives a single T cell receptor beta chain sequence along with its context. Its matching antigen is unknown. TCRdb re-called the 5' RACE reads with MiXCR, one entry per CDR3 protein. Of around 130,000 distinct CDR3 sequences in the sample, 9.3% were seen once. V was cut by 5 bases and J by 8 bases, with 22 bases left in between. Germline CDR1 and CDR2: SGHTA and FQGTGA. The CDR3 extends over 16 amino acids. These data belong to a study of CD8 T cells in ankylosing spondylitis. Study conclusions and caveats: Reports say disease-linked clones showed up significantly more in matched ankylosing spondylitis synovial fluid. The authors found the disease-linked clones to be CD8+ and relatively rare in peripheral blood.

Sequencing was performed on blood, either unsorted or a sorted T cell fraction (not recorded which). This clonotype was obtained from a male donor with ankylosing spondylitis or in good health (not recorded which). V gene TRBV7-3 combines with J gene TRBJ2-1; a possible D gene is TRBD1 (6 bases). CDR3 sequence reads: CASSPRTRGGFDEQFF. CDR3 DNA: TGTGCCAGCAGCCCCAGAACTAGAGGGGGATTTGATGAGCAGTTCTTC.